A single sample is the source of the 10 T cell receptor beta chains below, sequenced in a study of blood T cell repertoires in COVID-19. The assay was immunoSEQ multiplex PCR, and TCRdb's table has in-frame clones only and misses some. This table holds about 89,000 clones, roughly 87% found once. The sequencing sample was made of peripheral blood. These receptor sequences come from a male donor with acute or convalescent COVID-19.

This sequence joins TRBV7-9 and TRBJ1-3; no firm D call. V was clipped by 7 bases and J by 6 bases, with 13 bases between them. This CDR3 has 13 amino acids. Germline V gene data show CDR1 as SEHNR and CDR2 as FQNEAQ (reference sequence). CDR3 nucleotide sequence: TGTGCCAGCAAAGGAAGACGGGAAAACACCATATATTTT. Residues: CASKGRRENTIYF.

The gene calls are TRBV5-5 and TRBJ1-3; 8 bases line up with TRBD1. The CDR3 consists of 16 residues. Losses at the gene ends were 2 bases for V and 4 bases for J; bases not matched to a gene: 8. The germline gives CDR1 SGHKS, CDR2 YYEKEE (reference sequence). The DNA of the CDR3 is TGTGCCAGCAGCTTTGATCCAGGGGGCTACGGAAACACCATATATTTT. As protein: CASSFDPGGYGNTIYF.

The J gene is TRBJ2-2, the V gene TRBV24-1; D not certain. V gave up 5 bases and J gave up 5 bases, with 11 bases separating them. From germline, CDR1 is KGHDR and CDR2 SFDVKD. The CDR3 totals 14 residues. The CDR3 DNA follows: TGTGCCACCAGTGGACTCCTCATTACCGGGGAGCTGTTTTTT. This encodes CATSGLLITGELFF.

J is TRBJ1-1 and V is TRBV2; weak D call: TRBD1 (6 bases). Per germline, CDR1 SNHLY and CDR2 FYNNEI. Trimming took off 8 bases at V and 0 bases at J, with 13 bases between the two ends. The CDR3 is 14 residues long. CDR3 nucleotides: TGTGCCAGCGTCGGACAGTTGGTGAACACTGAAGCTTTCTTT. Encoded protein: CASVGQLVNTEAFF.

The chain combines TRBV5-1 with TRBJ1-5, with unresolved D. CDR1 and CDR2 (germline): SGHRS, YFSETQ. There are 14 residues in the CDR3. Between the trimmed V and J ends, which lost 0 bases and 5 bases, there was a span of 9 bases. CDR3 sequence reads: CASSLGGRDQPQHF. CDR3 bases: TGCGCCAGCAGCTTGGGAGGCCGGGATCAGCCCCAGCATTTT.

The chain employs TRBV29-1 and TRBJ2-6; D might be TRBD2 (6 bases). The CDR3 spans 14 residues. V lost 3 bases to trimming and J lost 4 bases, with 10 bases between them. Germline CDR1 SQVTM, CDR2 ANQGSEA. The CDR3 loop reads CSVEGGSGANVLTF. CDR3 nucleotide sequence: TGCAGCGTTGAGGGGGGATCCGGGGCCAACGTCCTGACTTTC.

The rearrangement links TRBV3-1 (or the pseudogene TRBV3-2) to TRBJ2-4; TRBD1 agrees at 7 bases. The CDR3 consists of 16 residues. The V gene's germline CDR1 is LGHDT and CDR2 YNNKEL (reference sequence). The V gene end was trimmed by 2 bases and the J gene end by 9 bases; junction bases not matched to a gene: 13. CDR3 sequence reads: CASSQTRQGLGVIQYF. As DNA, the CDR3 is TGTGCCAGCAGCCAAACCCGACAGGGTTTAGGCGTCATTCAGTACTTC.

The chain links TRBV19 to TRBJ1-4; D uncertain. The V end lost 8 bases, the J end lost 4 bases, and 11 bases lay between the germline ends. The CDR3 contains 13 residues. CDR1 and CDR2 from the germline V gene are LNHDA and SQIVND (reference sequence). CDR3 loop: CASQDERNEKLFF. The CDR3 DNA reads TGTGCCAGTCAAGACGAGCGTAATGAAAAACTGTTTTTT.

This clone occurred a few times. CDR3 sequence reads: CASSVVAGDQPQHF. The CDR3 DNA follows: TGTGCCAGCAGCGTAGTTGCGGGGGATCAGCCCCAGCATTTT. The chain recombines TRBV6-5 with TRBJ1-5; D may be TRBD1 (5 bases). The CDR3 runs 14 residues. CDR1 is MNHEY, CDR2 SVGAGI, per germline. Trimming removed 6 bases at V and 5 bases at J, with 14 bases between.

This sequence joins TRBV5-6 and TRBJ1-5; D perhaps matches TRBD1 (5 bases). The germline gives CDR1 SGHDT, CDR2 YYEEEE. This CDR3 is built from 15 residues. Trimming took 2 bases from V and 2 from J, leaving 11 bases between them. The CDR3 sequence is CASSLAGPGNQPQHF. The CDR3 DNA is TGTGCCAGCAGCTTAGCGGGGCCGGGCAATCAGCCCCAGCATTTT.